This TCR beta chain appears in the sequencing data of a study of cytomegalovirus exposure and HLA in healthy donors. General study findings and limits: A classifier reportedly called cytomegalovirus status with high sensitivity and specificity. Among TCR sequences, most were rare, though some public TCRs appeared in many donors. Excluded: some indistinguishable V segments such as TRBV6-2 and TRBV6-3.

A remark on this clone: The target antigen is unknown.

CDR1 is SGHRS, CDR2 YFSETQ, per germline. The CDR3 is made up of 16 amino acids. V shed 7 bases and J 4 bases; nucleotides not matched to a gene: 13. The PCR made use of 60 Vbeta and 13 Jbeta primers. The protocol was immunoSEQ multiplex PCR, while the TCRdb copy is restricted to in-frame clones and leaves out a portion. The data hold about 160,000 clones, with 68% observed a single time. The TCR originated in a woman between 40 and 50 years old in good health and CMV-seropositive. The chain recombines TRBV5-1 with TRBJ2-1; 8 nucleotides align to TRBD2. The source material was PBMCs. CDR3 residues: CASATGSGGPYNEQFF. The CDR3 region has the DNA TGCGCCAGCGCTACGGGGAGCGGGGGCCCATACAATGAGCAGTTCTTC.